A selection of T cell receptor beta chains follows, all from one sample in a study of OX40 agonist ivuxolimab in advanced cancers. Sequencing was performed with immunoSEQ multiplex PCR; in TCRdb, only in-frame clones are kept and a portion is missing. The sample lists about 71,000 clones, approximately 86% occurring once. The sample here was CD4+ or CD8+ T cells sorted from blood, taken in a trial of the OX40 agonist ivuxolimab. Source of these receptors: an adult with an advanced solid tumor such as melanoma, head and neck, liver or kidney cancer. Both conserved end residues are part of each CDR3. The D gene is left open where the match is weak. Rows give clone size only sometimes, using once, few, many, or a class for an expanded clone.

TRBV19,once,TRBJ1-3,.,CASMQGAAGNTIYF,TGTGCCAGTATGCAGGGAGCGGCTGGAAACACCATATATTTT
TRBV19,.,TRBJ1-4,.,CASEPRGGYEKLFF,TGTGCCTCCGAACCGCGGGGGGGATATGAAAAACTGTTTTTT
TRBV19,.,TRBJ2-3,TRBD2,CASSVTSGRGTQYF,TGTGCCAGTAGTGTTACTAGCGGGAGAGGTACGCAGTATTTT
TRBV2,once,TRBJ2-5,.,CASTRSGTWGETQYF,TGTGCCAGCACCAGGAGTGGTACGTGGGGAGAGACCCAGTACTTC
TRBV19,.,TRBJ2-1,.,CASSLPGYNEQFF,TGTGCCAGTAGCCTCCCAGGGTACAATGAGCAGTTCTTC
TRBV7-9,.,TRBJ2-5,TRBD2,CASSRRASGQETQYF,TGTGCCAGCAGCAGGAGGGCTAGCGGTCAAGAGACCCAGTACTTC
TRBV7-8,.,TRBJ1-1,TRBD1,CASSFQGAWDTEAFF,TGTGCCAGCAGCTTTCAGGGGGCATGGGACACTGAAGCTTTCTTT
TRBV5-4,.,TRBJ2-2,.,CASTYLGNTGELFF,TGTGCCAGCACCTATTTGGGCAACACCGGGGAGCTGTTTTTT
TRBV18,.,TRBJ2-5,.,CASSPGETQYF,TGTGCCAGCTCTCCAGGGGAGACCCAGTACTTC
TRBV27,.,TRBJ2-1,TRBD1,CASSLGVTGKVYNEQFF,TGTGCCAGCAGTTTAGGCGTGACAGGGAAGGTATACAATGAGCAGTTCTTC
TRBV5-6,.,TRBJ2-5,.,CASSFRPSGTQYF,TGTGCCAGCAGCTTCCGACCATCGGGGACCCAGTACTTC
TRBV28,.,TRBJ2-7,TRBD1,CASSLGQGASRTYEQYF,TGTGCCAGCAGCCTGGGACAGGGGGCATCTCGTACCTACGAGCAGTACTTC
TRBV7-6,.,TRBJ2-1,TRBD2,CASSEGWGGEQFF,TGTGCCAGCAGTGAAGGGTGGGGGGGTGAGCAGTTCTTC
TRBV4-3,.,TRBJ1-6,.,CASSQDRGSSPLHF,TGCGCCAGCAGCCAAGACAGGGGAAGTTCACCCCTCCACTTT
TRBV10-1,.,TRBJ1-1,.,CAKNTEAFF,TGCGCCAAAAACACTGAAGCTTTCTTT
TRBV15,.,TRBJ1-5,.,CATSRGNQPQHF,TGTGCCACCAGCAGAGGAAATCAGCCCCAGCATTTT
TRBV7-8,.,TRBJ2-7,TRBD1,CASSKDRGGSYEQYF,TGTGCCAGCAGCAAGGACAGGGGCGGCTCCTACGAGCAGTACTTC
TRBV15,once,TRBJ2-7,.,CATSREGTLGYEQYF,TGTGCCACCAGCAGAGAAGGGACCCTAGGGTACGAGCAGTACTTC
TRBV28,.,TRBJ2-7,TRBD1,CASSLAQGIYEQYF,TGTGCCAGCAGTTTAGCACAGGGGATCTACGAGCAGTACTTC
TRBV18,.,TRBJ2-5,TRBD1,CASSPRQGFETQYF,TGTGCCAGCTCACCCCGACAGGGGTTCGAGACCCAGTACTTC
TRBV18,.,TRBJ1-2,TRBD1,CASSPRAGQGPLNYGYTF,TGTGCCAGCTCACCACGAGCGGGACAGGGGCCGCTTAACTATGGCTACACCTTC